A selection of T cell receptor beta chains follows, all from one sample in a study of shared clonotypes between healthy human individuals. This table comes from immunoSEQ multiplex PCR, and its TCRdb copy is limited to in-frame clones, with some not included. The sample has about 2.4 million clones; over 85% are singletons. Sequenced material: naive CD4+ T cells from PBMCs. The receptors come from a man between 18 and 35 years old in good health. Some clones in this sample may be carry-over from other donors' samples. CDR3s include the opening cysteine and the closing phenylalanine or tryptophan. Size is omitted from some rows. Given values are once, few, many or a class for expanded clones.

14 | TRBV6-5 | NA | CASRTGLAGDEQYF
14 | TRBV6-5 | NA | CASGDRSGTYEQYF
13 | TRBV30 | NA | CAWSTGSNTEAFF
18 | TRBV28 | NA | CASSLIGQGGYGANVLTF
14 | TRBV4-2 | NA | CASSQPGVVQPQHF
14 | TRBV5-4 | NA | CASSPGLAGYEQYF
18 | TRBV28 | NA | CASSLYGVASGYTGELFF
17 | TRBV7-8 | NA | CASSLPGTVPSTDTQYF
15 | TRBV6-5 | once | CASSPRSSGGGEQFF
16 | TRBV18 | NA | CASSPRPGTDNEKLFF
14 | TRBV6-5 | NA | CASSPNRGYTEAFF
12 | TRBV2 | NA | CASSFSVETQYF
15 | TRBV5-1 | few | CASSPAGSLSREAFF
15 | TRBV19 | NA | CASSIFGVLSEKLFF
12 | TRBV6-5 | NA | CASGQPLYEQYF
14 | TRBV2 | NA | CASTRTSSNYEQYF
13 | TRBV7-2 | once | CASSFGGNYGYTF
13 | TRBV15 | NA | CATSRGTGDEQYF
14 | TRBV5-5 | NA | CASSTHLLQETQYF
16 | TRBV9 | many | CASSGVPGLSGNTIYF
14 | TRBV27 | NA | CASSPTGTFYEQYF
17 | TRBV6-7 | NA | CASSYSKGGFVGQPQHF
12 | TRBV28 | NA | CASSSRGYGYTF
15 | TRBV18 | NA | CASSRTGATRNEQFF
18 | TRBV27 | NA | CASSSPTGTGEVGTEAFF
12 | TRBV19 | NA | CASSMGGTEAFF
16 | TRBV18 | NA | CASSAGRIRSKTEAFF
14 | TRBV29-1 | NA | CSVGGGRGNTEAFF
15 | TRBV6-6 | once | CASSYAASYTGELFF
17 | TRBV27 | NA | CASSAQRDSLNTGELFF
14 | TRBV2 | NA | CASRAGGIYNEQFF
19 | TRBV7-2 | NA | CASSGPPEARAIFRTEAFF
15 | TRBV5-1 | once | CASSFRRSEFDEQFF
14 | TRBV5-6 | NA | CASSVTQGSYGYTF
14 | TRBV5-1 | NA | CASSIGTGRNTIYF
15 | TRBV7-2 | NA | CASSLLDGVYGELFF
13 | TRBV9 | NA | CASSAIPEYTQYF
16 | TRBV9 | NA | CASSVVLAENTGELFF
13 | TRBV27 | once | CASSLSWAETQYF
13 | TRBV27 | NA | CASSLGGYQPQHF
16 | TRBV10-3 | NA | CAISLGQRGLTDTQYF
16 | TRBV29-1 | NA | CSVGGLVIPEGYGYTF
13 | TRBV2 | NA | CASKGANHDTQYF
15 | TRBV9 | once | CASSVDQGPYNEQFF
15 | TRBV18 | NA | CASSPLGGSNQPQHF
13 | TRBV29-1 | NA | CSGAQGARTEAFF
14 | TRBV5-1 | NA | CASGLRQGAYEQYF
15 | TRBV7-2 | NA | CASSLGGTTSYEQYF
18 | TRBV4-2 | NA | CASSQDRFKGRGPDTQYF
15 | TRBV6-4 | NA | CASSDSRYSYNEQFF
15 | TRBV28 | NA | CASTLAGTLGSPLHF
12 | TRBV5-1 | NA | CASSLEMGEQFF
14 | TRBV6-5 | NA | CASSYGYATGELFF
16 | TRBV28 | NA | CASSSQLRGVNTEAFF
14 | TRBV5-1 | once | CASSLAGSADTQYF
17 | TRBV4-2 | NA | CASSQVAGGSSYNEQFF
13 | TRBV7-8 | NA | CASSLEGYGAQYF
12 | TRBV7-2 | NA | CASSPRVAEAFF
17 | TRBV5-1 | NA | CASSLAPIAGGRDTQYF